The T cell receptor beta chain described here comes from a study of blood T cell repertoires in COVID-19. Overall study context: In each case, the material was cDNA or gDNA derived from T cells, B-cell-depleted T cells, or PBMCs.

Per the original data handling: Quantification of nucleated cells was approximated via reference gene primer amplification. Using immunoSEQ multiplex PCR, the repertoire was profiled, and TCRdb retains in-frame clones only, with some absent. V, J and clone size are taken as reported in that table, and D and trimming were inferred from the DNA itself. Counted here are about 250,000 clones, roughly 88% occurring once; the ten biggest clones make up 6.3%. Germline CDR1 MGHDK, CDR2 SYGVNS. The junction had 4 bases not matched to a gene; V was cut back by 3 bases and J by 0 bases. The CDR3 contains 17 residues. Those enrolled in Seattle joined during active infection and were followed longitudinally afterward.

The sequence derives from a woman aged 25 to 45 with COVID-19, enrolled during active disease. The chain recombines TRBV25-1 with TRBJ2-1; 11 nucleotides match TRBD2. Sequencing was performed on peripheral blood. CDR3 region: CASSDGTSGSSYNEQFF. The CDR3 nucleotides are TGTGCCAGCAGTGACGGGACTAGCGGAAGCTCCTACAATGAGCAGTTCTTC.